Below, one T cell receptor (beta chain) is given with its context. Cohorts were assigned according to the clinical history that participants reported. This entry comes from a study of blood T cell repertoires in COVID-19. This CDR3 region has 15 residues. J lost 3 bases, V lost 5 bases, and 8 bases had no gene match. Germline loops: CDR1 SGHTA, CDR2 FQGNSA. In the original processing: Nucleated cell counts were estimated from reference gene primer amplification. Measured with immunoSEQ multiplex PCR; TCRdb has only the in-frame clones, and not every one. V, J and clone size are those of that table, while D and trimming were read from the DNA. Of around 310,000 clones listed, nearly 90% are singletons.

The chain has TRBV7-2 and TRBJ2-7, with TRBD1 matching over 9 bases. The TCR originated in a woman aged 30 to 39 who had recovered from COVID-19. Source material: PBMCs or T cells enriched from blood (not recorded which). CDR3 DNA: TGTGCCAGCAGCCCCACCGGACAGGGGAGCTACGAGCAGTACTTC. This encodes CASSPTGQGSYEQYF.